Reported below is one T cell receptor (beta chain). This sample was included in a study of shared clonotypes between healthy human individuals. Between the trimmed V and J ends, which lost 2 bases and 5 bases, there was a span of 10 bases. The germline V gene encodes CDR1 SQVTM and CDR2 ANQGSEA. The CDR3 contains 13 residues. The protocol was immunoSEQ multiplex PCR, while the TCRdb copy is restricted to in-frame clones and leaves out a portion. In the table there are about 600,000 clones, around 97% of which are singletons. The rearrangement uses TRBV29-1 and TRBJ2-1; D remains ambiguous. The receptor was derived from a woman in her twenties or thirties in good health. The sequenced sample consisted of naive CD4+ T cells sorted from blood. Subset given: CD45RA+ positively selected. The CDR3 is CSVEKDIHNEQFF. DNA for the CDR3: TGCAGCGTTGAAAAGGATATTCACAATGAGCAGTTCTTC.